The 16 T cell receptor beta chains presented below share a single source sample, sequenced in a study of blood T cell repertoires in COVID-19. Assay: immunoSEQ multiplex PCR; the TCRdb copy retains only in-frame clones and omits some. The repertoire holds about 75,000 clones, about 74% seen once, with 2.6% in the top ten. Source material: peripheral blood. These receptors all stem from a human donor with acute or convalescent COVID-19. The donor label of this sample is uncertain.

This chain connects TRBV5-1 to TRBJ2-7, with 7 positions matching TRBD2. The ends lost 0 bases at V and 2 bases at J; junction bases unmatched: 5. Germline V CDR1 and CDR2: SGHRS, YFSETQ. There are 15 residues in the CDR3. DNA of the CDR3: TGCGCCAGCAGCTTGGCGGCGGGAGTTACCTACGAGCAGTACTTC. It translates to CASSLAAGVTYEQYF. The variable domain in full, completed from reference TRBV5-1 and TRBJ2-7, reads KAGVTQTPRYLIKTRGQQVTLSCSPISGHRSVSWYQQTPGQGLQFLFEYFSETQRNKGNFPGRFSGRQFSNSRSEMNVSTLELGDSALYLCASSLAAGVTYEQYFGPGTRLTVT.

The chain has TRBV4-3 and TRBJ2-3; TRBD2 matches 8 bases. CDR3 length: 13 residues. CDR1 and CDR2 from the germline V gene are LGHNA and YSLEER. V was clipped by 4 bases and J by 5 bases; unmatched bases: 2. CDR3 sequence: CASSRSGKDTQYF. The CDR3, as DNA: TGCGCCAGCAGCCGTAGCGGGAAAGATACGCAGTATTTT.

The chain employs TRBV11-2 and TRBJ1-5, with 8 positions matching TRBD1. The V gene's germline CDR1 is SGHAT and CDR2 FQNNGV. V lost 7 bases, J lost 3 bases, and 8 bases stayed unmatched. The CDR3 length is 15 residues. CDR3 loop: CASTPGQGPNQPQHF. In DNA form, the CDR3 reads TGTGCCAGCACCCCCGGACAGGGTCCCAATCAGCCCCAGCATTTT.

This rearrangement joins TRBV7-8 to TRBJ2-2, with unresolved D. Germline CDR1 reads SGHVS; CDR2 reads FQNEAQ. V lost 5 bases and J lost 9, with 16 bases in between. The CDR3 runs 14 residues. The CDR3 nucleotides read TGTGCCAGCAGCCCAGGCCGCGCTTCTCGGGAGCTGTTTTTT. This codes for CASSPGRASRELFF.

This chain links TRBV6-5 with TRBJ2-2, with D perhaps matching TRBD1 (6 bases). Trimming took off 8 bases at V and 3 bases at J, with 16 bases between the two ends. CDR1 is MNHEY and CDR2 is SVGAGI in the germline V gene. The CDR3 contains 15 residues. The CDR3 loop reads CASQTGTLYTGELFF. The CDR3 bases are TGTGCCAGCCAAACCGGGACACTATACACCGGGGAGCTGTTTTTT.

This clone was counted a single time. The gene calls are TRBV28 and TRBJ1-2; tentative D call: TRBD1 (5 bases). This CDR3 contains 11 residues. Germline-derived CDR1 and CDR2 are MDHEN and SYDVKM. V was pared by 10 bases and J by 7 bases, with 13 bases between. DNA for the CDR3: TGTGCCACCCGGGGGGAATCTGGCTACACCTTC. Protein product: CATRGESGYTF.

The chain joins TRBV18 to TRBJ2-1; perhaps TRBD1 as D (6 bases). CDR1 is KGHSH and CDR2 is LQKENI in the germline V gene. The germline V and J ends were trimmed by 2 bases and 6 bases, with 14 bases remaining between them. The CDR3 covers 15 residues. The CDR3 nucleotides are TGTGCCAGCTCACCAAACAGGGATACCGGCAATGAGCAGTTCTTC. This translates into CASSPNRDTGNEQFF. Based on the CDR3 plus reference TRBV18 and TRBJ2-1, the full variable domain is NAGVMQNPRHLVRRRGQEARLRCSPMKGHSHVYWYRQLPEEGLKFMVYLQKENIIDESGMPKERFSAEFPKEGPSILRIQQVVRGDSAAYFCASSPNRDTGNEQFFGPGTRLTVL.

The V and J genes are TRBV28 and TRBJ2-5; TRBD1 matches 11 bases. J gave up 4 bases and V 3 bases, and 19 bases lay outside the gene matches. Germline V gene data show CDR1 as MDHEN and CDR2 as SYDVKM. The CDR3 sequence is 20 residues long. CDR3: CASSFLGGTGGLLRPETQYF. The CDR3 DNA reads TGTGCCAGCAGTTTCCTGGGTGGGACAGGGGGACTACTCCGGCCAGAGACCCAGTACTTC.

This chain connects TRBV3-1 (or the pseudogene TRBV3-2) to TRBJ1-1, with D uncertain. CDR3 length: 16 amino acids. V was pared by 1 base and J by 2 bases, with 14 bases between. From germline, CDR1 is LGHDT and CDR2 YNNKEL (reference sequence). The CDR3 here is CASSQAGGRGNTEAFF. CDR3 nucleotides: TGTGCCAGCAGCCAAGCCGGAGGGCGTGGAAACACTGAAGCTTTCTTT.

The chain couples TRBV11-3 to TRBJ2-3; TRBD2 matches 9 bases. CDR1 and CDR2 (germline): SGHNT, YENEEA. Trimming removed 0 bases from V and 8 bases from J; junction bases left unmatched: 12. The length of the CDR3 is 17 residues. CDR3 bases: TGTGCCAGCAGCTTAGACGGGGTAGCGGGGGCTCTTGGTACGCAGTATTTT. It encodes CASSLDGVAGALGTQYF.

The chain has TRBV18 and TRBJ2-2, with D maybe TRBD2 (5 bases). The V end lost 3 bases, the J end lost 0 bases, and 11 bases lay between the germline ends. Germline loops: CDR1 KGHSH, CDR2 LQKENI. CDR3 length equals 16 residues. CDR3 bases: TGTGCCAGCTCACCCCAGAGCGGAACGAACACCGGGGAGCTGTTTTTT. Amino acid sequence: CASSPQSGTNTGELFF.

This clone was counted between two and nine times. The chain has TRBV7-2 and TRBJ1-6; 10 bases align to TRBD1. CDR3 size: 15 residues. The V gene end was trimmed by 5 bases and the J gene end by 10 bases; junction bases not matched to a gene: 8. In germline, CDR1 is SGHTA, CDR2 FQGNSA. This CDR3 reads CASSDRQGASSPLHF. The CDR3, as DNA: TGTGCCAGCAGCGATAGACAGGGGGCCTCCTCACCCCTCCACTTT.

The rearrangement uses TRBV6-1 and TRBJ2-7; the D gene is possibly TRBD2 (5 bases). The ends were cut back, 1 base at V and 9 bases at J, with 16 bases in the middle. CDR3 length: 14 residues. CDR1 and CDR2 from the germline V gene are MNHNS and SASEGT. CDR3 DNA: TGTGCCAGCAGTGAAGGCGGCGGAGGTTATGGGCAGTACTTC. Amino acid sequence: CASSEGGGGYGQYF.

This clone was seen more than once but under ten times. The chain joins TRBV7-9 to TRBJ2-3; D unresolved. Trimming removed 2 bases at V and 2 bases at J, with 14 bases between. The CDR3 is 16 amino acids. Germline CDR1 reads SEHNR; CDR2 reads FQNEAQ (reference sequence). The CDR3 nucleotides are TGTGCCAGCAGCTTAATCGCTAGAAGCTACACAGATACGCAGTATTTT. This translates into CASSLIARSYTDTQYF.

The chain uses TRBV20-1 and TRBJ1-1; D is unclear. CDR1 and CDR2 from the germline V gene are DFQATT and SNEGSKA (reference sequence). The CDR3 spans 13 residues. V lost 3 bases, J lost 0 bases, and 8 bases lay in between. The CDR3 protein is CSASGSMNTEAFF. Here the CDR3 DNA reads TGCAGTGCTAGTGGGAGCATGAACACTGAAGCTTTCTTT.

This clone was seen more than once but under ten times. V gene TRBV28 combines with J gene TRBJ1-1; TRBD1 might be the D (5 bases). This CDR3 is 14 amino acids long. CDR1 MDHEN and CDR2 SYDVKM come from the germline V gene. V lost 6 bases, J lost 4 bases, and 15 bases lay in between. The CDR3 protein is CASSVTGGRTEAFF. The CDR3 region has the DNA TGTGCCAGCAGCGTAACGGGGGGTCGCACTGAAGCTTTCTTT.